A single sample gave rise to the 8 T cell receptor beta chains below, sequenced in a study of beta chain features in type 1 diabetes. Notes on the study in general: Patients with Type 1 diabetes showed moderately but significantly shorter TCRB CDR3s in all four CD4+ subsets.

These receptors are not linked to any known antigen. Expressed TCRB transcripts were sequenced because the isolated RNA had all been reverse transcribed beforehand. Produced via immunoSEQ multiplex PCR; TCRdb's table is partial and in-frame only. The sample has around 41,000 clones, 65% to 70% seen once. The sequenced sample consisted of Tregs from blood. The source of these receptors is a man under 40 with type 1 diabetes. Some clones in this sample may be carry-over from other donors' samples.

In its sample, this clone was seen once. V gene TRBV7-6 combines with J gene TRBJ1-1; D gene unclear. Germline V CDR1 and CDR2: SGHVS, FNYEAQ. V lost 0 bases and J lost 4, with 6 bases in between. This CDR3 region has 13 residues. The CDR3 nucleotides are TGTGCCAGCAGCTTAGCGGCGGGCACTGAAGCTTTCTTT. Its protein is CASSLAAGTEAFF.

The chain links TRBV5-4 to TRBJ2-2; D is perhaps TRBD1 (5 bases). V lost 2 bases to trimming and J lost 0 bases, with 8 bases between them. Germline V CDR1 and CDR2: SGHNT, YYREEE (reference sequence). The CDR3 loop spans 15 amino acids. The CDR3 loop is CASSFGRANTGELFF. In DNA form, the CDR3 reads TGTGCCAGCAGCTTCGGCAGGGCGAACACCGGGGAGCTGTTTTTT. Using reference TRBV5-4 and TRBJ2-2 for the parts outside the CDR3, the full variable domain is ETGVTQSPTHLIKTRGQQVTLRCSSQSGHNTVSWYQQALGQGPQFIFQYYREEENGRGNFPPRFSGLQFPNYSSELNVNALELDDSALYLCASSFGRANTGELFFGEGSRLTVL.

The chain carries TRBV7-2 and TRBJ2-3; 7 bases line up with TRBD1. Looked up from germline, CDR1 is SGHTA and CDR2 is FQGNSA. V lost 4 bases, J lost 7 bases, and 2 bases stayed unmatched. This CDR3 has 12 amino acids. CDR3: CASSSTGHTQYF. The CDR3 nucleotides are TGTGCCAGCAGCTCGACAGGGCATACGCAGTATTTT.

The chain recombines TRBV6-1 with TRBJ2-3, with D perhaps matching TRBD1 (5 bases). The CDR3 has 13 residues. V was cut by 8 bases and J by 4 bases, with 13 bases left in between. Looked up from germline, CDR1 is MNHNS and CDR2 is SASEGT. CDR3 nucleotides: TGTGCCAGCGCAGGGTCGGGCGCAGATACGCAGTATTTT. Its protein is CASAGSGADTQYF.

The rearrangement joins TRBV6-1 to TRBJ1-4, with 9 positions matching TRBD1. The CDR3 totals 15 residues. V lost 7 bases and J lost 7; bases outside the gene matches: 10. Germline assignment: CDR1 MNHNS and CDR2 SASEGT. CDR3 in amino acids: CASNHRGRGSEKLFF. The CDR3 region has the DNA TGTGCCAGCAATCACAGGGGGCGAGGGTCTGAAAAACTGTTTTTT.

This clone was seen a few times. This chain links TRBV7-9 with TRBJ2-1, with D unclear. The CDR3 extends over 14 amino acids. Germline CDR1 is SEHNR and CDR2 is FQNEAQ (reference sequence). The ends were cut back, 8 bases at V and 0 bases at J, with 11 bases in the middle. CDR3 nucleotide sequence: TGTGCCAGCTACCCCTTGAGCTCCTACAATGAGCAGTTCTTC. As protein: CASYPLSSYNEQFF.

The chain combines TRBV19 with TRBJ2-2, with D maybe TRBD1 (5 bases). Trimming took 10 bases from V and 1 from J, leaving 10 bases between them. This CDR3 has 13 residues. From germline, CDR1 is LNHDA and CDR2 SQIVND (reference sequence). CDR3: CAIRQKNTGELFF. CDR3 in DNA: TGTGCCATAAGACAGAAGAACACCGGGGAGCTGTTTTTT.

There are a few counts of this clone. The chain employs TRBV5-1 and TRBJ2-1; 8 positions match TRBD2. V lost 2 bases and J lost 6; bases outside the gene matches: 7. Germline-derived CDR1 and CDR2 are SGHRS and YFSETQ. This CDR3 has 15 amino acids. DNA of the CDR3: TGCGCCAGCAGCTTCTCCGGGGGGGCGGGCAATGAGCAGTTCTTC. Its protein product is CASSFSGGAGNEQFF. The whole variable domain, filled in from reference TRBV5-1 and TRBJ2-1, reads KAGVTQTPRYLIKTRGQQVTLSCSPISGHRSVSWYQQTPGQGLQFLFEYFSETQRNKGNFPGRFSGRQFSNSRSEMNVSTLELGDSALYLCASSFSGGAGNEQFFGPGTRLTVL.